The following is a TCR beta chain sequence with its context. The antigen remains undetermined. Autoimmune disease history or systemic immunosuppression was exclusionary. The protocol was immunoSEQ multiplex PCR, while the TCRdb copy is restricted to in-frame clones and leaves out a portion. The sample carries around 80,000 clones, approximately 89% recorded once. Between the trimmed V and J ends, which lost 7 bases and 5 bases, there was a span of 9 bases. Looked up from germline, CDR1 is SGHKS and CDR2 is YYEKEE (reference sequence). There are 11 residues in the CDR3. This entry comes from a study of OX40 agonist ivuxolimab in advanced cancers. Study-level findings and limits: Individuals who were partial responders at 0.1-3.0 mg/kg had clonal expansion that ranked among the lowest. Average numbers of expanded clones were greater in CD8+ T cells than in CD4+.

The origin of this receptor is an adult with an advanced solid tumor such as melanoma, head and neck, liver or kidney cancer. This chain links TRBV5-5 with TRBJ1-1, with a tentative D call TRBD1 (6 bases). Here the sequenced sample was CD4+ or CD8+ T cells sorted from blood, taken in a trial of the OX40 agonist ivuxolimab. DNA of the CDR3: TGTGCCAGCGGTAGGGGGACTGAAGCTTTCTTT. Amino acid sequence: CASGRGTEAFF. Full variable domain (missing parts from reference TRBV5-5 and TRBJ1-1): DAGVTQSPTHLIKTRGQQVTLRCSPISGHKSVSWYQQVLGQGPQFIFQYYEKEERGRGNFPDRFSARQFPNYSSELNVNALLLGDSALYLCASGRGTEAFFGQGTRLTVV.